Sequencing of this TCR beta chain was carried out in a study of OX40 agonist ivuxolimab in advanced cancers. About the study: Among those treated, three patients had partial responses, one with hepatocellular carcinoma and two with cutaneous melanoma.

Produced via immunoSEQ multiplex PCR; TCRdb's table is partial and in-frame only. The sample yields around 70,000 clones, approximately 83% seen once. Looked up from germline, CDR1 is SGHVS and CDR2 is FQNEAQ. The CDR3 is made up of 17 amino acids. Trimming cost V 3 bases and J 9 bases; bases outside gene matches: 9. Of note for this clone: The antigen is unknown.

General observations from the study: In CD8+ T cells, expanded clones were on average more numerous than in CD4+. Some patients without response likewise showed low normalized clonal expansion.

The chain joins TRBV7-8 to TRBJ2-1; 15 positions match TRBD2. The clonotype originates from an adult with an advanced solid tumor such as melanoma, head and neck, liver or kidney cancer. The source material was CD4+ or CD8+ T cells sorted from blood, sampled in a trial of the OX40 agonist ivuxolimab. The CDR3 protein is CASSFRGLAGGITEQFF. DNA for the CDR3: TGTGCCAGCAGCTTTCGGGGACTAGCGGGGGGAATCACTGAGCAGTTCTTC.